This TCR beta chain comes out of a study of T cell changes during pregnancy in multiple sclerosis. Produced via immunoSEQ multiplex PCR; TCRdb's table is partial and in-frame only. The table has about 39,000 clones, 80% to 90% seen once. Trimming cost V 1 base and J 17 bases, with 12 bases left between them. There are 12 residues in the CDR3. Germline V gene data show CDR1 as SGHTA and CDR2 as FQGNSA. The genes are TRBV7-2 and TRBJ2-6, with a possible D match to TRBD2 (5 bases). Sequencing used CD4+ T cells from peripheral blood mononuclear cells, obtained before pregnancy. The receptor was isolated from a female donor with multiple sclerosis, enrolled in a pregnancy study. The CDR3 bases are TGTGCCAGCAGCTTAGTTCGGGGATTCTTGACTTTC. Amino acid sequence: CASSLVRGFLTF.